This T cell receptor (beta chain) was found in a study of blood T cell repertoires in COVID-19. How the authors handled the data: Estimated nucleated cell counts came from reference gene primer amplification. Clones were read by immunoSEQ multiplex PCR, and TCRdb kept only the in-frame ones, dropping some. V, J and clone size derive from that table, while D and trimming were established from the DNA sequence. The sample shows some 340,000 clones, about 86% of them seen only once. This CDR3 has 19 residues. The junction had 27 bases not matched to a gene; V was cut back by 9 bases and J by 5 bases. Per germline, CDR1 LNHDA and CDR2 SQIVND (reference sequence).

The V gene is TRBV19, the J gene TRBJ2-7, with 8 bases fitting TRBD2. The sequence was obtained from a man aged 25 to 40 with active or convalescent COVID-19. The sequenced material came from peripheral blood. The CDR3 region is CARARIYPITSGRTHEQYF. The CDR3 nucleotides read TGTGCCAGAGCCCGAATCTACCCTATAACTAGCGGACGAACCCACGAGCAGTACTTC.